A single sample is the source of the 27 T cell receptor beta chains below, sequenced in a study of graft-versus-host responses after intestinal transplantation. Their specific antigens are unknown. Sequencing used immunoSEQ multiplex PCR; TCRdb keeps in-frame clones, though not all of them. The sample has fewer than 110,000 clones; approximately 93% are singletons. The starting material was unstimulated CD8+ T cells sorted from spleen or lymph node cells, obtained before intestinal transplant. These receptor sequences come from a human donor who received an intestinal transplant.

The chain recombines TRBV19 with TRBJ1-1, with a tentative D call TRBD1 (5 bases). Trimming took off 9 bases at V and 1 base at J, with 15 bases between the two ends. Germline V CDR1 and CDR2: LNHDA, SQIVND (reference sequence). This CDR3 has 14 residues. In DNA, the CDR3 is TGTGCCAGCAGCCGGGGGGTCTCGAACACTGAAGCTTTCTTT. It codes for CASSRGVSNTEAFF. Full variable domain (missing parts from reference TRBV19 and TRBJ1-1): DGGITQSPKYLFRKEGQNVTLSCEQNLNHDAMYWYRQDPGQGLRLIYYSQIVNDFQKGDIAEGYSVSREKKESFPLTVTSAQKNPTAFYLCASSRGVSNTEAFFGQGTRLTVV.

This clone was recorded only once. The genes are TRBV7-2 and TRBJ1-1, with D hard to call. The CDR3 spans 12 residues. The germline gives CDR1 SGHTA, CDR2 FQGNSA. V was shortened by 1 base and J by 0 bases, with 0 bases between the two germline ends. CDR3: CASSLVNTEAFF. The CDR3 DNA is TGTGCCAGCAGCTTAGTGAACACTGAAGCTTTCTTT. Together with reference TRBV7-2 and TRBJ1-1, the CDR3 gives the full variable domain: GAGVSQSPSNKVTEKGKDVELRCDPISGHTALYWYRQSLGQGLEFLIYFQGNSAPDKSGLPSDRFSAERTGGSVSTLTIQRTQQEDSAVYLCASSLVNTEAFFGQGTRLTVV.

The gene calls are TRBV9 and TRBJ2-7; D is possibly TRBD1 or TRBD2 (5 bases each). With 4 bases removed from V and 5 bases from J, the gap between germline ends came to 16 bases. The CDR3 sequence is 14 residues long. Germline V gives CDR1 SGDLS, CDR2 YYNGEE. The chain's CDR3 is CASSLGPPPDEQYF. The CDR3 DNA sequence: TGTGCCAGCAGCTTGGGACCTCCACCCGACGAGCAGTACTTC.

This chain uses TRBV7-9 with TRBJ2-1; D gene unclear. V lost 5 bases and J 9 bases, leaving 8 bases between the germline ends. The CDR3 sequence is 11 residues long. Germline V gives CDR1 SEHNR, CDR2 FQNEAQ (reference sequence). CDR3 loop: CASSSLGEQFF. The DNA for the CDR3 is TGTGCCAGCAGCAGTCTGGGTGAGCAGTTCTTC.

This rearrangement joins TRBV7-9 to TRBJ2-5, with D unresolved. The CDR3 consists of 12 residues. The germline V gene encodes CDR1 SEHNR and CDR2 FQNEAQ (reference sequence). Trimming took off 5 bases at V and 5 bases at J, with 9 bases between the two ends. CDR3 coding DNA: TGTGCCAGCAGCACGGACGGCGAGACCCAGTACTTC. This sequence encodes CASSTDGETQYF. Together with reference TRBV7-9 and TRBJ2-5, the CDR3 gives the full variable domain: DTGVSQNPRHKITKRGQNVTFRCDPISEHNRLYWYRQTLGQGPEFLTYFQNEAQLEKSRLLSDRFSAERPKGSFSTLEIQRTEQGDSAMYLCASSTDGETQYFGPGTRLLVL.

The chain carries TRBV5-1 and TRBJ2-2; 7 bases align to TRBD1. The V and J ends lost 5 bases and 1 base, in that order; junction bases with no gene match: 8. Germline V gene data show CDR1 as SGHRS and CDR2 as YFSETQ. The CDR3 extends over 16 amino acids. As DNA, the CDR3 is TGCGCCAGCAGAGATAAGGGGACAGAGAACACCGGGGAGCTGTTTTTT. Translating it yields CASRDKGTENTGELFF.

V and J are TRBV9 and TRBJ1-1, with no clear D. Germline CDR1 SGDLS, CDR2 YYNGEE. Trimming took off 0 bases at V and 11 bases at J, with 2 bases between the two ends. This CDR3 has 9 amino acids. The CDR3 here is CASSVAAFF. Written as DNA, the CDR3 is TGTGCCAGCAGCGTAGCGGCTTTCTTT.

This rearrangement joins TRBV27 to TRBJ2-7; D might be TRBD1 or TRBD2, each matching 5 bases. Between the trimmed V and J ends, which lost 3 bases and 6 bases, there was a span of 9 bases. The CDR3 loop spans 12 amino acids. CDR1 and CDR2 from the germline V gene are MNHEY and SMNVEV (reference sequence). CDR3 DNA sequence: TGTGCCAGCAGTTTTGCAGGGACCGAGCAGTACTTC. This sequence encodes CASSFAGTEQYF.

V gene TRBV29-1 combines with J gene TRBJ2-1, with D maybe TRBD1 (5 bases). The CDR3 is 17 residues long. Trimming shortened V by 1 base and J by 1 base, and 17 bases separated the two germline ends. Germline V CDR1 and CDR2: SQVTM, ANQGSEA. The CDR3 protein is CSVEGHKGVVSYNEQFF. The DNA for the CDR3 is TGCAGCGTTGAAGGACACAAAGGGGTAGTGTCCTACAATGAGCAGTTCTTC.

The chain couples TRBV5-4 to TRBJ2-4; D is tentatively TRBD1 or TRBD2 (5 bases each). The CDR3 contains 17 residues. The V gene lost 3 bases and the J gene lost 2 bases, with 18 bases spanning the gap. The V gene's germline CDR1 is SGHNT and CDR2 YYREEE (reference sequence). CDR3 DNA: TGTGCCAGCAGCTCAGCCCAGGGACGGAGGACCAAAAACATTCAGTACTTC. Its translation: CASSSAQGRRTKNIQYF.

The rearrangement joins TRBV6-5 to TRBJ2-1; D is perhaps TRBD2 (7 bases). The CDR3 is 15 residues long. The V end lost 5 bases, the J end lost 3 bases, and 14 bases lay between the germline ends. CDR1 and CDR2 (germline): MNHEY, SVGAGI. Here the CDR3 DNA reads TGTGCCAGCAGTCCCGGGGGGCCTAGCTACAATGAGCAGTTCTTC. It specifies CASSPGGPSYNEQFF.

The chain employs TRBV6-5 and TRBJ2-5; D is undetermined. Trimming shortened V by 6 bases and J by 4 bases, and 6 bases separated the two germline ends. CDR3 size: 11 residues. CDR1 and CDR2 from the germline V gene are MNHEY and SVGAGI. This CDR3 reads CASRDVETQYF. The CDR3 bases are TGTGCCAGCAGGGACGTAGAGACCCAGTACTTC.

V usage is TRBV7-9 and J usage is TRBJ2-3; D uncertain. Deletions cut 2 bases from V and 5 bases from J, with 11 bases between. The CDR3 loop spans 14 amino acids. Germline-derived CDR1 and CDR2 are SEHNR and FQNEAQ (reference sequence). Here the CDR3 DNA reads TGTGCCAGCAGCTTAAGCGAAGTGATAGATACGCAGTATTTT. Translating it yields CASSLSEVIDTQYF.

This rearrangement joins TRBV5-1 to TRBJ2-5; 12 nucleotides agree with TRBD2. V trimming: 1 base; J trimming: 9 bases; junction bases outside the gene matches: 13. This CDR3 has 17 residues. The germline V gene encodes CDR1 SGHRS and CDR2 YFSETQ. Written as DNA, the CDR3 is TGCGCCAGCAGCTTGAGCCTAGCGGGGGGGTCTCAGATGGCCCAGTACTTC. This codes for CASSLSLAGGSQMAQYF.

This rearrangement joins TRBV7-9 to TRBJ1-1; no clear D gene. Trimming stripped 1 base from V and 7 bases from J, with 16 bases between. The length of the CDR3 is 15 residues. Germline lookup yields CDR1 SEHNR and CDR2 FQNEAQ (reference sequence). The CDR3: CASSLVGSRTVEAFF. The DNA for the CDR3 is TGTGCCAGCAGCTTAGTCGGCAGCCGAACAGTTGAAGCTTTCTTT.

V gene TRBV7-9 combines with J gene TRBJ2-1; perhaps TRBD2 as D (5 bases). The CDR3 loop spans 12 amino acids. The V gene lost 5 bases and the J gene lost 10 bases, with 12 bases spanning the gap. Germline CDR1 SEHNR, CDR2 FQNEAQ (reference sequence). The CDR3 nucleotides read TGTGCCAGCAGCCCCGGGGAGAGGGAGCAGTTCTTC. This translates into CASSPGEREQFF. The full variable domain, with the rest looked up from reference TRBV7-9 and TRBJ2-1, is DTGVSQNPRHKITKRGQNVTFRCDPISEHNRLYWYRQTLGQGPEFLTYFQNEAQLEKSRLLSDRFSAERPKGSFSTLEIQRTEQGDSAMYLCASSPGEREQFFGPGTRLTVL.

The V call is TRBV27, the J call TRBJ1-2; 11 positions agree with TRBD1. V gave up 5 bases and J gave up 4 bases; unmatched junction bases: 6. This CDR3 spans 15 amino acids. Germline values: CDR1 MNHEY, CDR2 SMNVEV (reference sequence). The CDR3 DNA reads TGTGCCAGCAGTACATCCGGGACAGGGGGCTATGGCTACACCTTC. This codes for CASSTSGTGGYGYTF.

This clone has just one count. The CDR3, as DNA: TGTGCCACCGGGGTCGGAGGGGGCGGACAGCCCCAGCATTTT. Translated, it gives CATGVGGGGQPQHF. The chain couples TRBV7-8 to TRBJ1-5, with 7 nucleotides matching TRBD1. Per the germline V gene, CDR1 is SGHVS and CDR2 is FQNEAQ. The CDR3 has 14 amino acids. The V and J ends lost 10 bases and 7 bases, in that order; junction bases with no gene match: 13.

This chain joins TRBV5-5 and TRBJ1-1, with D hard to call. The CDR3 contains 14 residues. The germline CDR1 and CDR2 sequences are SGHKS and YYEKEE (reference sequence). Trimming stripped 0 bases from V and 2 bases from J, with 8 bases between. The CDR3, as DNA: TGTGCCAGCAGCTTGGTGGTCAGCAACACTGAAGCTTTCTTT. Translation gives CASSLVVSNTEAFF.

The CDR3 protein is CASSLGTGSGEQYF. The CDR3 DNA sequence: TGTGCCAGCAGCTTAGGGACAGGGTCTGGGGAGCAGTACTTC. The rearrangement uses TRBV7-8 and TRBJ2-7; the match to TRBD1 covers 8 bases. Germline CDR1 is SGHVS and CDR2 is FQNEAQ. Trimming at V came to 1 base and at J to 7 bases, leaving 6 bases not matched to a gene. This CDR3 spans 14 amino acids.

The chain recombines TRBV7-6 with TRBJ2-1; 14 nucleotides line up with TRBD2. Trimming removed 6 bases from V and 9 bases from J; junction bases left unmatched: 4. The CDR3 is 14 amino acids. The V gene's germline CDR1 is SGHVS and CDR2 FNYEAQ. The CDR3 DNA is TGTGCCAGCAGTCGACTAGCGGGGGGGAGTGAGCAGTTCTTC. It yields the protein CASSRLAGGSEQFF.

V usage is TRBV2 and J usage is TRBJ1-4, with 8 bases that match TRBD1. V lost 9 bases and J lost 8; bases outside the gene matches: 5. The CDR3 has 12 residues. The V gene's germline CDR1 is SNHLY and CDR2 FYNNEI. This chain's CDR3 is CASDRGGEKLFF. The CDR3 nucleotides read TGTGCCAGTGACAGGGGAGGGGAAAAACTGTTTTTT.

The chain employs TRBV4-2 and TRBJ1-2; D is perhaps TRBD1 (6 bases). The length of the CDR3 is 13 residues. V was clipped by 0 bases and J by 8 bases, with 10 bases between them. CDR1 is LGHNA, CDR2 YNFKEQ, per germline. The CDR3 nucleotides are TGTGCCAGCAGCCAAGAAGGGGGTGGGGGCTACACCTTC. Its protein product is CASSQEGGGGYTF.

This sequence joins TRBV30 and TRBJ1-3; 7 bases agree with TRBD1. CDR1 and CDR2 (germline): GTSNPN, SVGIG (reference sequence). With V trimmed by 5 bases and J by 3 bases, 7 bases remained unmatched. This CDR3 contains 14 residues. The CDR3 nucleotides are TGTGCCTGGCAGCAGGGGGGATATGGAAACACCATATATTTT. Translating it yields CAWQQGGYGNTIYF. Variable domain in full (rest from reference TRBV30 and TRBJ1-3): SQTIHQWPATLVQPVGSPLSLECTVEGTSNPNLYWYRQAAGRGLQLLFYSVGIGQISSEVPQNLSASRPQDRQFILSSKKLLLSDSGFYLCAWQQGGYGNTIYFGEGSWLTVV.

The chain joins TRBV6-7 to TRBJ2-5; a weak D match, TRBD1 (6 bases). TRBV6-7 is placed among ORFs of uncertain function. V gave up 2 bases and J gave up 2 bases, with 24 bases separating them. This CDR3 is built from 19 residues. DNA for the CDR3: TGTGCCAGCAGTTACGCCCCTGCCGGCCGGGACACCCAACAAGAGACCCAGTACTTC. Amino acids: CASSYAPAGRDTQQETQYF.

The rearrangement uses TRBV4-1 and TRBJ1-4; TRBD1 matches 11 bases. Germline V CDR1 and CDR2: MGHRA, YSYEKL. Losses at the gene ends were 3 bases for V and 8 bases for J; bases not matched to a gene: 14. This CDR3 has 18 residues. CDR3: CASSQGGLMGQGGEKLFF. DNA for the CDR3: TGCGCCAGCAGCCAGGGGGGATTAATGGGACAGGGGGGAGAAAAACTGTTTTTT.

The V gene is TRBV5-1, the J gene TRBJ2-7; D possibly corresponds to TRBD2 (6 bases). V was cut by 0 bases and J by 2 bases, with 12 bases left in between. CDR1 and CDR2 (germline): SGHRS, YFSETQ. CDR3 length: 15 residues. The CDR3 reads CASSLGGGVTYEQYF. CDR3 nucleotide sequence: TGCGCCAGCAGCTTGGGGGGCGGGGTAACCTACGAGCAGTACTTC.